These T cell receptor beta chains were read from a single sample in a study of technical replicates of blood from a few donors. Libraries were prepared by immunoSEQ multiplex PCR; TCRdb keeps only in-frame clonotypes and omits some of them. The sample has tens of thousands of clones; approximately 95% are singletons. Sequencing was carried out using T cells isolated from PBMCs. These receptors originate from a human donor in good health. Each CDR3 is given with its conserved first and last residue. The D gene is left open where the match is weak. Only part of the rows carry a size: once, few, many, or a class if the clone is expanded.

d_call clone_size j_call v_call cdr3_aa cdr3_nt
TRBD1 NA TRBJ1-2 TRBV4-1 CASSQEDRGFNGYTF TGCGCCAGCAGCCAAGAGGACAGGGGTTTTAATGGCTACACCTTC
NA once TRBJ1-2 TRBV28 CASSPGPNYGYTF TGTGCCAGCAGTCCAGGGCCCAACTATGGCTACACCTTC
TRBD2 NA TRBJ2-6 TRBV25-1 CASLKREGSNVLTF TGTGCCAGCCTTAAGCGGGAGGGGTCCAACGTCCTGACTTTC
NA NA TRBJ2-1 TRBV18 CASSAAGQSPYNEQFF TGTGCCAGCTCAGCCGCGGGACAGAGCCCCTACAATGAGCAGTTCTTC
TRBD1 NA TRBJ2-5 TRBV27 CASRDDRGQETQYF TGTGCCAGCAGGGACGACAGGGGACAAGAGACCCAGTACTTC
NA once TRBJ1-2 TRBV6-1 CASSGSRDSAGYTF TGTGCCAGCAGTGGAAGCAGGGATTCGGCTGGCTACACCTTC
NA few TRBJ1-1 TRBV9 CASSNSRETEAFF TGTGCCAGCAGCAATTCGCGGGAGACTGAAGCTTTCTTT
TRBD2 NA TRBJ2-4 TRBV9 CASSVEGGKNIQYF TGTGCCAGCAGCGTAGAGGGAGGGAAAAACATTCAGTACTTC
NA NA TRBJ1-1 TRBV1 CTSSQGGQLMNTEAFF TGCACCAGCAGCCAAGGAGGACAACTAATGAACACTGAAGCTTTCTTT
NA NA TRBJ2-2 TRBV10-2 CAVKRERNTGELFF TGCGCCGTAAAAAGGGAGCGGAACACCGGGGAGCTGTTTTTT
NA NA TRBJ1-2 TRBV7-8 CASSLGNTGNYGYTF TGTGCCAGCAGCTTAGGAAATACAGGGAACTATGGCTACACCTTC
NA NA TRBJ1-1 TRBV6-5 CASSYSAGVYTEAFF TGTGCCAGCAGTTACTCGGCAGGGGTTTACACTGAAGCTTTCTTT
NA NA TRBJ2-1 TRBV9 CASSVGGSVNEQFF TGTGCCAGCAGCGTAGGTGGGAGTGTTAATGAGCAGTTCTTC